This entry concerns a single T cell receptor beta chain. The antigen is undetermined. This sample stems from a study of T-cell memory formation after mild COVID-19. From 5'RACE with constant-segment primers came TCR alpha and TCR beta cDNA libraries that carried sample barcodes and UMIs. TCRdb passed the 5' RACE reads through MiXCR, listing each CDR3 protein once. This repertoire shows 450,000 or so distinct CDR3 sequences, about 19% found once; its top ten account for roughly 8%. Whole-study results and caveats: Several responding clones turned up in pre-infection memory, indicating that cross-reactive memory may have taken part. The study found contracting CD4+ clones mainly in CM and EM and contracting CD8+ clones in EMRA.

The CDR3 covers 13 residues. Germline CDR1 reads MGHRA; CDR2 reads YSYEKL. Trimming removed 1 base at V and 3 bases at J, with 4 bases between. What was sequenced was PBMCs or a T cell subset sorted from them (not recorded which). The rearrangement joins TRBV4-1 to TRBJ1-5; D is undetermined. This receptor was taken from an adult woman who had mild COVID-19 (a few samples of this study predate the infection). Cell type and time point are not known. The CDR3 DNA is TGCGCCAGCAGCCAAGTTAACAATCAGCCCCAGCATTTT. Amino acid sequence: CASSQVNNQPQHF.